These 2 T cell receptor beta chains originate from one sample sequenced in a study of T cells after posttransplantation cyclophosphamide. A marrow graft followed busulfan-fludarabine conditioning, with cyclophosphamide on days +3 and +4. The protocol was immunoSEQ multiplex PCR, while the TCRdb copy is restricted to in-frame clones and leaves out a portion. The data show tens of thousands of clones, more than 70% seen once. The material sequenced was CD4+ T cells sorted from blood, taken approximately 2,000 days after a stem cell transplant with posttransplant cyclophosphamide. The receptors originated from a female patient in her forties or fifties who received an allogeneic stem cell transplant from a related donor, was CMV-positive, and had no GVHD. Part of the T cell pool may stem from the graft donor.

The V gene is TRBV7-6, the J gene TRBJ1-1, with TRBD1 matching 10 bases. Trimming removed 3 bases from V and 3 bases from J; junction bases left unmatched: 4. The CDR3 runs to 15 residues. Germline loops: CDR1 SGHVS, CDR2 FNYEAQ. The CDR3 bases are TGTGCCAGCAGCTTGGGACAGGGGTTACACACTGAAGCTTTCTTT. It yields the protein CASSLGQGLHTEAFF.

The rearrangement joins TRBV10-1 to TRBJ1-1, with D perhaps TRBD1 (6 bases). This CDR3 is built from 16 residues. V lost 4 bases and J 0 bases, leaving 15 bases between the germline ends. CDR1 and CDR2 from the germline V gene are WNHNN and SYGVQD (reference sequence). The CDR3 reads CASSAGTLTMNTEAFF. Here the CDR3 DNA reads TGCGCCAGCAGTGCGGGGACACTCACAATGAACACTGAAGCTTTCTTT.